Listed here are 14 T cell receptor beta chains from one sample, sequenced in a study of blood T cell repertoires in COVID-19. The table came from immunoSEQ multiplex PCR; TCRdb's copy has only in-frame clones and leaves some out. The profile shows around 140,000 clones, over 80% of them singletons. Sample: peripheral blood. These receptors all come from a woman aged 50 to 65 with acute or convalescent COVID-19.

The V call is TRBV4-2, the J call TRBJ2-1; TRBD1 matches 7 bases. The CDR3 is 17 amino acids. CDR1 is LGHNA and CDR2 is YNFKEQ in the germline V gene. Trimming removed 0 bases from V and 1 base from J; junction bases left unmatched: 6. The DNA for the CDR3 is TGTGCCAGCAGCCAAGAAGGTTCCAGGGGGTCCTACAATGAGCAGTTCTTC. It specifies CASSQEGSRGSYNEQFF.

The V call is TRBV6-5, the J call TRBJ1-2, with TRBD1 as a possible D gene (6 bases). V dropped 5 bases and J dropped 8 bases, with 15 bases sitting between them. The CDR3 length is 13 residues. From germline, CDR1 is MNHEY and CDR2 SVGAGI. In DNA form, the CDR3 reads TGTGCCAGCAGTCAGCAGGGGAGTGGCGGCTACACCTTC. Translation gives CASSQQGSGGYTF.

This chain connects TRBV13 to TRBJ1-1; tentative D call: TRBD1 (5 bases). The CDR3 is made up of 11 amino acids. V lost 3 bases, J lost 8 bases, and 7 bases lay in between. Germline CDR1 reads PRHDT; CDR2 reads FYEKMQ (reference sequence). In DNA form, the CDR3 reads TGTGCCAGCAGCTTCAGGGCAGAAGCTTTCTTT. Amino acids: CASSFRAEAFF.

CDR3 region: CAISLGQGGRNEQFF. DNA of the CDR3: TGTGCCATCAGCCTGGGACAGGGGGGAAGGAATGAGCAGTTCTTC. The chain is built from TRBV10-3 and TRBJ2-1, with 11 bases identical to TRBD1. CDR3 length equals 15 residues. Germline CDR1 ENHRY, CDR2 SYGVKD. V lost 6 bases, J lost 7 bases, and 8 bases stayed unmatched.

The rearrangement joins TRBV28 to TRBJ1-3; 7 bases are a match to TRBD1. Germline CDR1 reads MDHEN; CDR2 reads SYDVKM. The CDR3 contains 16 residues. The V and J ends lost 4 bases and 3 bases, in that order; junction bases with no gene match: 9. The CDR3 sequence: CASSWSRGGIGNTIYF. The CDR3 bases are TGTGCCAGCAGTTGGTCCCGAGGGGGCATTGGAAACACCATATATTTT. Supplemented by reference TRBV28 and TRBJ1-3, the full variable domain reads DVKVTQSSRYLVKRTGEKVFLECVQDMDHENMFWYRQDPGLGLRLIYFSYDVKMKEKGDIPEGYSVSREKKERFSLILESASTNQTSMYLCASSWSRGGIGNTIYFGEGSWLTVV.

This chain links TRBV15 with TRBJ1-3; no definite D call. This CDR3 spans 13 amino acids. Trimming took off 5 bases at V and 1 base at J, with 6 bases between the two ends. The germline gives CDR1 LNHNV, CDR2 YYDKDF (reference sequence). DNA for the CDR3: TGTGCCACCAGCGCAGGATCTGGAAACACCATATATTTT. It codes for CATSAGSGNTIYF.

The CDR3 here is CASSYGPTDTQYF. CDR3 bases: TGTGCCAGCAGTTATGGCCCCACAGATACGCAGTATTTT. This sequence joins TRBV6-5 and TRBJ2-3; the D is unclear. Germline CDR1 and CDR2: MNHEY and SVGAGI. V lost 3 bases and J lost 2, with 6 bases in between. This CDR3 has 13 amino acids.

The chain links TRBV5-6 to TRBJ1-1; 10 nucleotides align to TRBD1. The V gene's germline CDR1 is SGHDT and CDR2 YYEEEE. The CDR3 runs 16 residues. The ends lost 2 bases at V and 0 bases at J; junction bases unmatched: 4. In DNA, the CDR3 is TGTGCCAGCAGCTTTTCCGGGACAGGGGTGAACACTGAAGCTTTCTTT. Translation: CASSFSGTGVNTEAFF.

This chain uses TRBV6-6 with TRBJ2-1, with 7 bases that match TRBD2. The CDR3 totals 13 residues. Germline CDR1 MNHNY, CDR2 SVGAGI (reference sequence). After removal of 5 bases from V and 7 bases from J, the junction contained 5 bases not matched to a gene. The CDR3 DNA reads as TGTGCCAGCAGTCCGCGGGAGCGAAATGAGCAGTTCTTC. Protein sequence: CASSPRERNEQFF.

To note about this clone: An end of the junction differs from the germline gene, which may be a read error. This chain connects TRBV4-1 to TRBJ2-2, with TRBD2 identical over 7 bases. Germline V gene sequence: CDR1 MGHRA, CDR2 YSYEKL. The CDR3 length is 17 residues. In DNA, the CDR3 is TGCGCCAGCAGTCAAGGGCGGCTAGCGGAGAACACCGGGGAGCTGTTTTTT. Translated, it gives CASSQGRLAENTGELFF.

The chain is built from TRBV19 and TRBJ2-7; D possibly corresponds to TRBD1 (5 bases). V was shortened by 3 bases and J by 5 bases, with 14 bases between the two germline ends. The CDR3 has 14 amino acids. The germline CDR1 and CDR2 sequences are LNHDA and SQIVND (reference sequence). The CDR3 loop reads CASSMWGRMHEQYF. Written as DNA, the CDR3 is TGTGCCAGTAGTATGTGGGGCCGAATGCACGAGCAGTACTTC.

The chain uses TRBV5-1 and TRBJ1-1, with D tentatively TRBD1 (5 bases). Trimming removed 6 bases from V and 11 bases from J, with 14 bases in between. Germline V gene sequence: CDR1 SGHRS, CDR2 YFSETQ. This CDR3 has 11 residues. In nucleotides, the CDR3 is TGCGCCAGCACTTCAGGGAGGAGGGCTTTCTTT. The encoded protein is CASTSGRRAFF. The full variable domain, completed using reference TRBV5-1 and TRBJ1-1, is KAGVTQTPRYLIKTRGQQVTLSCSPISGHRSVSWYQQTPGQGLQFLFEYFSETQRNKGNFPGRFSGRQFSNSRSEMNVSTLELGDSALYLCASTSGRRAFFGQGTRLTVV.

A single count supports this clone. The chain combines TRBV3-1 (or the pseudogene TRBV3-2) with TRBJ1-4, with 10 bases matching TRBD1. This CDR3 region has 16 residues. Germline V lookup: CDR1 LGHDT, CDR2 YNNKEL (reference sequence). J was trimmed by 8 bases and V by 0 bases; bases with no gene match: 6. The CDR3 here is CASSQDMGQGMEKLFF. The CDR3 nucleotides read TGTGCCAGCAGCCAAGATATGGGACAGGGGATGGAAAAACTGTTTTTT.

This chain joins TRBV7-9 and TRBJ2-1, with D unclear. The CDR3 is made up of 13 amino acids. The V and J ends lost 4 bases and 8 bases respectively, with 12 bases between them. Germline CDR1 SEHNR, CDR2 FQNEAQ (reference sequence). The CDR3: CASSSLGRHEQFF. The CDR3 region has the DNA TGTGCCAGCAGCTCTTTGGGCAGACATGAGCAGTTCTTC.